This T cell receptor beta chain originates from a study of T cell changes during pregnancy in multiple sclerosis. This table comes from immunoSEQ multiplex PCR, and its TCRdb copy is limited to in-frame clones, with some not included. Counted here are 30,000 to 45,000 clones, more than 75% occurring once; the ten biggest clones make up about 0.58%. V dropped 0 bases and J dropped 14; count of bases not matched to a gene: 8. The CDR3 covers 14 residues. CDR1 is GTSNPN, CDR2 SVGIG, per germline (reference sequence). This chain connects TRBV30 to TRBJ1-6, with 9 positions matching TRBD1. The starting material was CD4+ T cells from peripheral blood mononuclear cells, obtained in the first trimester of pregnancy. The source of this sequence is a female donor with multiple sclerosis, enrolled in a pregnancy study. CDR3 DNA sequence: TGTGCCTGGAGTGTTGGGACAGGGCGCATATCCCTCCACTTT. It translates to CAWSVGTGRISLHF.